The rows below give T cell receptor beta chains drawn from one sample of a study of response to subunit inactivated influenza vaccine. MiXCR, run by TCRdb on the RT-PCR reads, gives a single entry per CDR3 protein. The sample records some 600,000 distinct CDR3 sequences, 11% to 15% being singletons. Sequenced here: PBMCs from blood, sampled around 15 days before vaccination. The receptors derive from a man in his forties or fifties who received an inactivated influenza vaccine. CDR3s include the opening cysteine and the closing phenylalanine or tryptophan. The order of the fields is clone size, J gene, D gene, V gene, CDR3 DNA, CDR3 protein. D genes are given only for firm matches. Clone size is not always given. Where it is, it says once, few, many or a class for expanded clones.

clone size: few; J gene: TRBJ1-5; D gene: .; V gene: TRBV4-3; CDR3 DNA: TGCGCCAGCAGCCAGCAACAGGGCTCCAATCAGCCCCAGCATTTT; CDR3 protein: CASSQQQGSNQPQHF
clone size: .; J gene: TRBJ1-1; D gene: .; V gene: TRBV7-2; CDR3 DNA: TGTGCCAGCAGCTTAGCGGGCACATTGGCTTTCTTT; CDR3 protein: CASSLAGTLAFF
clone size: few; J gene: TRBJ1-5; D gene: .; V gene: TRBV3-1; CDR3 DNA: TGTGCCAGCAGCCAAGGGCGGGGGTCGGGACAGCCCCAGCATTTT; CDR3 protein: CASSQGRGSGQPQHF
clone size: few; J gene: TRBJ1-2; D gene: TRBD1; V gene: TRBV6-2/TRBV6-3; CDR3 DNA: TGTGCCAGCAGATTACCGACAGGGGGCTATGGCTACACCTTC; CDR3 protein: CASRLPTGGYGYTF
clone size: many; J gene: TRBJ1-1; D gene: .; V gene: TRBV7-9; CDR3 DNA: TGTGCCAGCAGCTCCAAGCCTCTCTCCTACACTGAAGCTTTCTTT; CDR3 protein: CASSSKPLSYTEAFF
clone size: .; J gene: TRBJ1-1; D gene: TRBD1; V gene: TRBV5-1; CDR3 DNA: TGCGCCAGCAGCCCGCCGGGACAGGGGGCCCCCAAGGCTTTCTTT; CDR3 protein: CASSPPGQGAPKAFF
clone size: .; J gene: TRBJ1-1; D gene: .; V gene: TRBV10-3; CDR3 DNA: TGTGCCATCCAGGAGGGAGGCTTGAACACTGAAGCTTTCTTT; CDR3 protein: CAIQEGGLNTEAFF
clone size: few; J gene: TRBJ2-1; D gene: .; V gene: TRBV24-1; CDR3 DNA: TGTGCCAGTGGACGATTTGGCAATGAGCAGTTCTTC; CDR3 protein: CASGRFGNEQFF
clone size: .; J gene: TRBJ1-1; D gene: .; V gene: TRBV7-8; CDR3 DNA: TGTGCCAGCAGCCCACAGGTGACTGAAGCTTTCTTT; CDR3 protein: CASSPQVTEAFF
clone size: .; J gene: TRBJ1-5; D gene: .; V gene: TRBV4-2; CDR3 DNA: TGTGCCAGCAGCCCCTCGGGAAATAGCAATCAGCCCCAGCATTTT; CDR3 protein: CASSPSGNSNQPQHF
clone size: .; J gene: TRBJ2-7; D gene: TRBD1; V gene: TRBV5-6; CDR3 DNA: TGTGCCAGCAGTTTTGGGACAGGCTTACCCTACGAGCAGTACTTC; CDR3 protein: CASSFGTGLPYEQYF
clone size: .; J gene: TRBJ2-1; D gene: .; V gene: TRBV11-3; CDR3 DNA: TGTGCCAGCAGCTTAGACTACGATGAGCAGTTCTTC; CDR3 protein: CASSLDYDEQFF
clone size: .; J gene: TRBJ2-7; D gene: TRBD1; V gene: TRBV20-1; CDR3 DNA: TGCAGTGCTCGACCACGACAGGGGATGACCTACGAGCAGTACTTC; CDR3 protein: CSARPRQGMTYEQYF
clone size: few; J gene: TRBJ2-2; D gene: TRBD2; V gene: TRBV5-8; CDR3 DNA: TGTGCCAGCAGCTTTCCAACGGGAGGGCCGATCGGGGAGCTGTTTTTT; CDR3 protein: CASSFPTGGPIGELFF
clone size: few; J gene: TRBJ1-1; D gene: .; V gene: TRBV12-3/TRBV12-4; CDR3 DNA: TGTGCCAGCAGTTTCAACCAGAACACTGAAGCTTTCTTT; CDR3 protein: CASSFNQNTEAFF
clone size: many; J gene: TRBJ2-1; D gene: TRBD1; V gene: TRBV12-3/TRBV12-4; CDR3 DNA: TGTGCCAGCAGTTCAGGGACAGTAGAGTTCTTC; CDR3 protein: CASSSGTVEFF
clone size: few; J gene: TRBJ2-1; D gene: .; V gene: TRBV6-1; CDR3 DNA: TGTGCCAGCAGCCCACCGCGGGACTTCTACAATGAGCAGTTCTTC; CDR3 protein: CASSPPRDFYNEQFF
clone size: .; J gene: TRBJ2-1; D gene: .; V gene: TRBV7-9; CDR3 DNA: TGTGCCACCTACGGGCAGCTTTACAATGAGCAGTTCTTC; CDR3 protein: CATYGQLYNEQFF
clone size: few; J gene: TRBJ2-2; D gene: TRBD2; V gene: TRBV7-8; CDR3 DNA: TGTGCCAGCAGCTTACTGCAGACTAGCGGGAGGGCGAACACCGGGGAGCTGTTTTTT; CDR3 protein: CASSLLQTSGRANTGELFF
clone size: .; J gene: TRBJ1-6; D gene: .; V gene: TRBV28; CDR3 DNA: TGTGCCAGCAGTTTACCAGGGGCTGGTTCACCCCTCCACTTT; CDR3 protein: CASSLPGAGSPLHF
clone size: .; J gene: TRBJ2-5; D gene: TRBD2; V gene: TRBV20-1; CDR3 DNA: TGCAGTGCTAGAGTCCCAAGCGGGAGTATCGAGACCCAGTACTTC; CDR3 protein: CSARVPSGSIETQYF
clone size: few; J gene: TRBJ1-4; D gene: TRBD1; V gene: TRBV15; CDR3 DNA: TGTGCCACCAGCAGAGATGGAAGGGGGCTAGGAGAAAAACTGTTTTTT; CDR3 protein: CATSRDGRGLGEKLFF
clone size: .; J gene: TRBJ2-7; D gene: .; V gene: TRBV3-1; CDR3 DNA: TGTGCCAGCAGCCAAGATAGGGCGGGACGGGCACACTTC; CDR3 protein: CASSQDRAGRAHF
clone size: many; J gene: TRBJ2-3; D gene: TRBD2; V gene: TRBV7-8; CDR3 DNA: TGTGCCAGCAGCTTAGCGGTAGCGGGAGTTACGCAGTATTTT; CDR3 protein: CASSLAVAGVTQYF
clone size: .; J gene: TRBJ2-7; D gene: .; V gene: TRBV12-3/TRBV12-4; CDR3 DNA: TGTGCCAGCAGTTTAGCGCCCGGGTACTCCTACGAGCAGTACTTC; CDR3 protein: CASSLAPGYSYEQYF
clone size: .; J gene: TRBJ2-5; D gene: .; V gene: TRBV7-2; CDR3 DNA: TGTGCCAGCAGCCGAGGCGCGGTCGGTCAGACCCAGTACTTC; CDR3 protein: CASSRGAVGQTQYF
clone size: .; J gene: TRBJ1-1; D gene: TRBD1; V gene: TRBV7-6; CDR3 DNA: TGTGCCAGCAGCTTAGAATCCTTTATGGGACAGGGAATCATGAACACTGAAGCTTTCTTT; CDR3 protein: CASSLESFMGQGIMNTEAFF
clone size: many; J gene: TRBJ1-1; D gene: .; V gene: TRBV12-3/TRBV12-4; CDR3 DNA: TGTGCCAGCAGTCGAGGGGGTGAAGCTTTCTTT; CDR3 protein: CASSRGGEAFF
clone size: few; J gene: TRBJ2-7; D gene: .; V gene: TRBV4-2; CDR3 DNA: TGTGCCAGCAGCCAAGTCCGGCTTGGGGTCCGGGAGCAGTACTTC; CDR3 protein: CASSQVRLGVREQYF
clone size: few; J gene: TRBJ1-3; D gene: .; V gene: TRBV7-9; CDR3 DNA: TGTGCCAGCAGCTTAGAGCAGGGGTTCGGAAACACCATATATTTT; CDR3 protein: CASSLEQGFGNTIYF
clone size: many; J gene: TRBJ2-2; D gene: TRBD1; V gene: TRBV12-3/TRBV12-4; CDR3 DNA: TGTGCCAGCAGGGGAGCGAACAGGGGATTGAACACCGGGGAGCTGTTTTTT; CDR3 protein: CASRGANRGLNTGELFF
clone size: .; J gene: TRBJ2-3; D gene: TRBD1; V gene: TRBV5-1; CDR3 DNA: TGCGCCAGCAGCTTGGGGGACAGGGCAGGAGATACGCAGTATTTT; CDR3 protein: CASSLGDRAGDTQYF
clone size: many; J gene: TRBJ2-4; D gene: TRBD1; V gene: TRBV5-1; CDR3 DNA: TGCGCCAGCAGCTTGGGGGACAGCGGAACCACCAACAATAACAAACGGGGAAACATTCAGTACTTC; CDR3 protein: CASSLGDSGTTNNNKRGNIQYF
clone size: .; J gene: TRBJ1-3; D gene: .; V gene: TRBV10-3; CDR3 DNA: TGTGCCATCATTCGGATTTGGACAAAGGGAAACACCATATATTTT; CDR3 protein: CAIIRIWTKGNTIYF
clone size: few; J gene: TRBJ2-1; D gene: TRBD2; V gene: TRBV5-1; CDR3 DNA: TGCGCCAGCAGCCCCATTACTAGCGGGGGGGCCGGTGAGCAGTTCTTC; CDR3 protein: CASSPITSGGAGEQFF
clone size: .; J gene: TRBJ1-6; D gene: .; V gene: TRBV4-1; CDR3 DNA: TGCGCCAGCAGCCAGGCCGGGACACCTCATAATTCACCCCTCCACTTT; CDR3 protein: CASSQAGTPHNSPLHF
clone size: .; J gene: TRBJ2-5; D gene: .; V gene: TRBV7-2; CDR3 DNA: TGTGCCAGCAGCAGAGCCGGAGGGACCCAGTACTTC; CDR3 protein: CASSRAGGTQYF
clone size: .; J gene: TRBJ1-5; D gene: .; V gene: TRBV11-2; CDR3 DNA: TGTGCCAGCAGCCCCAGACCGAATCAGCCCCAGCATTTT; CDR3 protein: CASSPRPNQPQHF
clone size: .; J gene: TRBJ2-2; D gene: .; V gene: TRBV5-1; CDR3 DNA: TGCGCCAGCAGCCCCTCGGGCTCCAACACCGGGGAGCTGTTTTTT; CDR3 protein: CASSPSGSNTGELFF
clone size: many; J gene: TRBJ2-1; D gene: .; V gene: TRBV6-2/TRBV6-3; CDR3 DNA: TGTGCCAGCAGTAATTCAGGGGTTGGCTCCTACAATGAGCAGTTCTTC; CDR3 protein: CASSNSGVGSYNEQFF
clone size: .; J gene: TRBJ1-6; D gene: TRBD1; V gene: TRBV7-2; CDR3 DNA: TGTGCCAGCAGCTGGGACAGGAGGTATTCACCCCTCCACTTT; CDR3 protein: CASSWDRRYSPLHF
clone size: few; J gene: TRBJ2-5; D gene: .; V gene: TRBV15; CDR3 DNA: TGTGCCACCAGCAGTTCTGGGGGCATGGAGACCCAGTACTTC; CDR3 protein: CATSSSGGMETQYF
clone size: many; J gene: TRBJ2-2; D gene: .; V gene: TRBV27; CDR3 DNA: TGTGCCAGCAGTTTATCCCCGACAGGCACCGGGGAGCTGTTTTTT; CDR3 protein: CASSLSPTGTGELFF
clone size: many; J gene: TRBJ1-6; D gene: TRBD1; V gene: TRBV7-9; CDR3 DNA: TGTGCCAGCAGCTCCCTTGGACAGGGCATTAATTCACCCCTCCACTTT; CDR3 protein: CASSSLGQGINSPLHF
clone size: many; J gene: TRBJ2-7; D gene: TRBD1; V gene: TRBV29-1; CDR3 DNA: TGCAGCATACGGGACAGCTACGAGCAGTACTTC; CDR3 protein: CSIRDSYEQYF
clone size: .; J gene: TRBJ1-5; D gene: TRBD1; V gene: TRBV11-2; CDR3 DNA: TGTGCCAGCAGTGAAGGGACAGGGGTTCAGCCCCAGCATTTT; CDR3 protein: CASSEGTGVQPQHF
clone size: many; J gene: TRBJ2-2; D gene: TRBD1; V gene: TRBV10-3; CDR3 DNA: TGTGCCATCAGTGATCACACAGGGGCGGACACCGGGGAGCTGTTTTTT; CDR3 protein: CAISDHTGADTGELFF
clone size: few; J gene: TRBJ2-1; D gene: .; V gene: TRBV5-1; CDR3 DNA: TGCGCCAGCAATCGGGCGGATTCCTACAATGAGCAGTTCTTC; CDR3 protein: CASNRADSYNEQFF
clone size: many; J gene: TRBJ1-1; D gene: .; V gene: TRBV29-1; CDR3 DNA: TGCAGCGTTGCGGGCAGACTGAACACTGAAGCTTTCTTT; CDR3 protein: CSVAGRLNTEAFF
clone size: many; J gene: TRBJ1-1; D gene: .; V gene: TRBV12-3/TRBV12-4; CDR3 DNA: TGTGCCAGCAGTTTAAGCTGGGGCGGAGAAGCTTTCTTT; CDR3 protein: CASSLSWGGEAFF
clone size: .; J gene: TRBJ2-4; D gene: .; V gene: TRBV20-1; CDR3 DNA: TGCAGTGCCCAGACCGGGGCGGTGGTTAGAAACATTCAGTACTTC; CDR3 protein: CSAQTGAVVRNIQYF
clone size: few; J gene: TRBJ2-1; D gene: TRBD2; V gene: TRBV7-8; CDR3 DNA: TGTGCCAGCAGCTCTCCGCAACCGAGCGGGAGGGGATACAATGAGCAGTTCTTC; CDR3 protein: CASSSPQPSGRGYNEQFF
clone size: few; J gene: TRBJ2-5; D gene: .; V gene: TRBV5-1; CDR3 DNA: TGCGCCAGCAGCTTGAGAGGCAGGGCGACCCAGTACTTC; CDR3 protein: CASSLRGRATQYF
clone size: .; J gene: TRBJ1-2; D gene: .; V gene: TRBV29-1; CDR3 DNA: TGCAGCGTTGGAGGGTGGCGGAGCCCTCCCTCCATCTTC; CDR3 protein: CSVGGWRSPPSIF
clone size: few; J gene: TRBJ2-7; D gene: TRBD1; V gene: TRBV4-3; CDR3 DNA: TGCGCCAGCAGCCAAGGGACAGGGGGCCTCACCCACTTTATGAGGCAGTACTTC; CDR3 protein: CASSQGTGGLTHFMRQYF
clone size: few; J gene: TRBJ2-2; D gene: TRBD2; V gene: TRBV2; CDR3 DNA: TGTGCCAGCAGGGGGACTAGCTATTATCTGGAGCTGTTTTTT; CDR3 protein: CASRGTSYYLELFF
clone size: .; J gene: TRBJ2-3; D gene: .; V gene: TRBV6-4; CDR3 DNA: TGTGCCAGCAGTGACCGCGGCGCTAACACAGATACGCAGTATTTT; CDR3 protein: CASSDRGANTDTQYF